This record covers a single T cell receptor beta chain. Some clones are missing from TCRdb's copy, which holds only in-frame ones; the method was immunoSEQ multiplex PCR. The top ten hold roughly 9.9% of the sample, which has roughly 40,000 clones, about 82% seen once. V dropped 4 bases and J dropped 4 bases, with 13 bases sitting between them. The CDR3 spans 13 residues. The germline gives CDR1 SQVTM, CDR2 ANQGSEA. The sample originates from a study of blood T cell repertoires in COVID-19. Sequencing was done on a sample of peripheral blood. This TCR was sampled from a human donor in a cohort sampled during active COVID-19. The genes are TRBV29-1 and TRBJ1-2; weak D call: TRBD1 (6 bases). The DNA for the CDR3 is TGCAGCGTTGCGGGGACACCGGGCTATGGCTACACCTTC. This codes for CSVAGTPGYGYTF. The full variable domain, its missing parts supplied by reference TRBV29-1 and TRBJ1-2, is SAVISQKPSRDICQRGTSLTIQCQVDSQVTMMFWYRQQPGQSLTLIATANQGSEATYESGFVIDKFPISRPNLTFSTLTVSNMSPEDSSIYLCSVAGTPGYGYTFGSGTRLTVV.